What follows describes a single TCR beta chain. This clone was found many times. The target of this receptor is not known. No base quality values were provided; no much bigger clone lies one nucleotide off. Inclusive of the bounding cysteine and phenylalanine, the CDR3 is 14 residues long. The sequence is cut down to CDR3 DNA, 42 bases in frame from base 1. V is clipped by 3 bases and J by 6 bases, and the sequence between their germline boundaries is 13 bases long. Per the germline V gene, MDHEN is the CDR1 and SYDVKM is the CDR2. This sample was taken from a study of metastatic and nonmetastatic thyroid tumors (dated by TCRdb to 2020 to 2021). About the investigation overall: For patients with malignant and with benign thyroid disease, the researchers compared repertoires between peripheral blood samples and tumor or nodule tissue samples.

No treatment had been received by any patient before thyroid surgery. Using T-cell receptor beta sequencing, the study looked back at clinical samples from patients collected from the early 2010s to the late 2010s. Receptor libraries were prepared by PCR. The instrument was an Illumina HiSeq 4000. High-throughput sequencing was used to profile the TCR beta-chain CDR3 region of every patient. As for how the authors treated the data: The researchers built a classifier to tell apart papillary thyroid cancer patients with distant metastasis, based on CDR3 differences among clinicopathological groups. The Shannon index was used to measure repertoire diversity, and the Morisita-Horn index was used to measure how similar tumor and blood repertoires were. TCRdb itself trimmed the public reads at Q25 with fastp, ran MiXCR and retained productive beta chains. None of the V and J calls come from the authors' own analysis; TCRdb made them. The sample profile shows 30,000 to 40,000 clones; over 15% of them were found once. The ten largest clones take up approximately 13% of the sample.

Broad study findings and their caveats: TCR beta diversity was reported as significantly higher in malignant tumors than in benign nodules, in both blood and tumor samples.

This sequence uses TRBV28 and TRBJ2-3, with the D gene call left open. Sequenced sample: blood. The receptor's source is a male donor with papillary thyroid cancer or a benign thyroid nodule (not recorded which). Some clones in this sample may be carry-over from other donors' samples. The CDR3: CASSFRDFVDTQYF. The nucleotide sequence is TGTGCCAGCAGTTTTAGGGATTTCGTGGATACGCAGTATTTT.